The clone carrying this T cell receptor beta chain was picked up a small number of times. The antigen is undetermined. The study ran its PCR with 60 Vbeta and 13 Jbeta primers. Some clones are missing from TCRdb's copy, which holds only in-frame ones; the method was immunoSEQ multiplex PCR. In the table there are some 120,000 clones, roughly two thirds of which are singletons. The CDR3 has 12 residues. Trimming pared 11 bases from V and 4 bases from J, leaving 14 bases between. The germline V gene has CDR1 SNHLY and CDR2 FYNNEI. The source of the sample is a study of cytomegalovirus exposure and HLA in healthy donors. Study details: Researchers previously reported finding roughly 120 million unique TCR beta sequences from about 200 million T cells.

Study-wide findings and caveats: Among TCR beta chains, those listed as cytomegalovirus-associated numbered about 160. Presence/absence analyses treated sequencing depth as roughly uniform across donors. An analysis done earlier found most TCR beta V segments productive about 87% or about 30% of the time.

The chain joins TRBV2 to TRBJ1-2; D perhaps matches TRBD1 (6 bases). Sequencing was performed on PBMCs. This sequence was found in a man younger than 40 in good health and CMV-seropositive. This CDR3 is CAGQRGIYGYTF. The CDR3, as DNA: TGTGCCGGACAGCGGGGTATCTATGGCTACACCTTC. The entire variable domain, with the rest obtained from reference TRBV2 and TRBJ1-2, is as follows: EPEVTQTPSHQVTQMGQEVILRCVPISNHLYFYWYRQILGQKVEFLVSFYNNEISEKSEIFDDQFSVERPDGSNFTLKIRSTKLEDSAMYFCAGQRGIYGYTFGSGTRLTVV.